Listed below are T cell receptor beta chains from one sample, sequenced in a study of blood T cells in healthy people across ages. From the 5' RACE reads, TCRdb called clonotypes with MiXCR, one entry per CDR3 protein. The sample holds 650,000 to 700,000 distinct CDR3 sequences, roughly half seen once. The specimen sequenced was blood. These receptors originate from a woman aged 80 or older in good health. Both conserved end residues are part of each CDR3. D genes are given only for firm matches. Expanded clones are given a class, and other clones once, few, many or no size at all.

d_gene: TRBD1
v_gene: TRBV2
len: 13
j_gene: TRBJ2-5
abundance: -
CDR3aa: CASSDGTGDEQYF
CDR3nt: TGTGCCAGCAGTGACGGGACAGGCGATGAGCAGTACTTC

d_gene: -
v_gene: TRBV28
len: 15
j_gene: TRBJ2-3
abundance: -
CDR3aa: CASSPGPRSEDTQYF
CDR3nt: TGTGCCAGCAGTCCGGGACCTCGATCTGAAGATACGCAGTATTTT

d_gene: -
v_gene: TRBV5-1
len: 14
j_gene: TRBJ2-2
abundance: few
CDR3aa: CASSSRSNTGELFF
CDR3nt: TGCGCCAGCAGCTCCCGGTCGAACACCGGGGAGCTGTTTTTT

d_gene: TRBD1
v_gene: TRBV20-1
len: 13
j_gene: TRBJ2-1
abundance: -
CDR3aa: CSATRDRGNEQFF
CDR3nt: TGCAGTGCCACCCGCGACAGGGGCAATGAGCAGTTCTTC

d_gene: -
v_gene: TRBV6-6
len: 14
j_gene: TRBJ1-1
abundance: many
CDR3aa: CASSLTPQGYEAFF
CDR3nt: TGTGCCAGCAGTTTGACACCCCAAGGATATGAAGCTTTCTTT

d_gene: -
v_gene: TRBV21-1
len: 15
j_gene: TRBJ1-2
abundance: -
CDR3aa: CASSPGTGMAYGYTF
CDR3nt: TGTGCCAGCAGCCCAGGGACAGGGATGGCCTATGGCTACACCTTC

d_gene: TRBD2
v_gene: TRBV10-3
len: 12
j_gene: TRBJ2-7
abundance: many
CDR3aa: CAIRTSGYEQYF
CDR3nt: TGTGCCATCAGGACTAGCGGCTACGAGCAGTACTTC

d_gene: -
v_gene: TRBV3-1
len: 15
j_gene: TRBJ2-4
abundance: -
CDR3aa: CASNNGVMVKNIQYF
CDR3nt: TGTGCCAGCAACAACGGGGTGATGGTCAAAAACATTCAGTACTTC

d_gene: TRBD1
v_gene: TRBV5-1
len: 14
j_gene: TRBJ1-5
abundance: few
CDR3aa: CASSQNRGSWPQHF
CDR3nt: TGCGCCAGCAGCCAGAACAGGGGAAGTTGGCCCCAGCATTTT

d_gene: -
v_gene: TRBV6-5
len: 13
j_gene: TRBJ2-1
abundance: -
CDR3aa: CASCRQPEETQFF
CDR3nt: TGTGCCAGCTGCCGACAACCCGAGGAGACCCAGTTCTTC

d_gene: TRBD2
v_gene: TRBV4-1
len: 18
j_gene: TRBJ2-1
abundance: -
CDR3aa: CASSHLGLAGEGYNEQFF
CDR3nt: TGCGCCAGCAGCCACCTTGGGCTAGCGGGAGAGGGCTACAATGAGCAGTTCTTC

d_gene: -
v_gene: TRBV20-1
len: 13
j_gene: TRBJ1-5
abundance: few
CDR3aa: CSAGNPLGQPQHF
CDR3nt: TGCAGTGCTGGTAACCCGCTTGGTCAGCCCCAGCATTTT

d_gene: -
v_gene: TRBV7-9
len: 13
j_gene: TRBJ2-3
abundance: -
CDR3aa: CASRPLGTDTQYF
CDR3nt: TGTGCCAGCAGACCCCTAGGGACAGATACGCAGTATTTT

d_gene: TRBD2
v_gene: TRBV9
len: 12
j_gene: TRBJ2-1
abundance: -
CDR3aa: CASSETSGQQFF
CDR3nt: TGTGCCAGCAGCGAAACTAGCGGCCAGCAGTTCTTC

d_gene: TRBD1
v_gene: TRBV5-1
len: 15
j_gene: TRBJ2-7
abundance: -
CDR3aa: CASSPTPRGTYEQYF
CDR3nt: TGCGCCAGCAGCCCAACTCCCAGGGGGACCTACGAGCAGTACTTC

d_gene: TRBD1
v_gene: TRBV7-2
len: 17
j_gene: TRBJ1-5
abundance: -
CDR3aa: CASSLVGGEGIIQPQHF
CDR3nt: TGTGCCAGCAGCTTAGTAGGGGGCGAGGGGATAATTCAGCCCCAGCATTTT

d_gene: TRBD1
v_gene: TRBV5-1
len: 15
j_gene: TRBJ2-4
abundance: -
CDR3aa: CASSLSGTGSREQYF
CDR3nt: TGCGCCAGCAGCTTGTCGGGGACAGGGTCTAGGGAGCAGTACTTC

d_gene: TRBD2
v_gene: TRBV15
len: 18
j_gene: TRBJ2-4
abundance: few
CDR3aa: CATSIGSGTVRAKNIQYF
CDR3nt: TGTGCCACCAGCATAGGTAGCGGGACGGTGAGGGCCAAAAACATTCAGTACTTC

d_gene: -
v_gene: TRBV5-1
len: 15
j_gene: TRBJ1-1
abundance: few
CDR3aa: CASSFEGATNTEAFF
CDR3nt: TGCGCCAGCAGCTTCGAAGGGGCGACAAACACTGAAGCTTTCTTT

d_gene: -
v_gene: TRBV16
len: 13
j_gene: TRBJ2-7
abundance: -
CDR3aa: CAGSLGHRYEQYF
CDR3nt: TGTGCCGGCAGCCTGGGACACCGATACGAACAGTACTTC

d_gene: TRBD1
v_gene: TRBV4-1
len: 15
j_gene: TRBJ1-5
abundance: -
CDR3aa: CASSHLDRETQPQHF
CDR3nt: TGCGCCAGCAGCCACCTGGACAGGGAAACTCAGCCCCAGCATTTT

d_gene: TRBD1
v_gene: TRBV4-2
len: 15
j_gene: TRBJ2-5
abundance: -
CDR3aa: CASRPGTGKQETQYF
CDR3nt: TGTGCCAGCAGACCCGGGACAGGGAAGCAAGAGACCCAGTACTTC

d_gene: -
v_gene: TRBV27
len: 14
j_gene: TRBJ1-6
abundance: few
CDR3aa: CASHGGQTNSPLHF
CDR3nt: TGTGCCAGCCACGGAGGACAGACAAATTCACCCCTCCACTTT

d_gene: -
v_gene: TRBV7-9
len: 11
j_gene: TRBJ1-2
abundance: many
CDR3aa: CASSFEYGYTF
CDR3nt: TGTGCCAGCAGCTTTGAATATGGCTACACCTTC

d_gene: -
v_gene: TRBV6-5
len: 13
j_gene: TRBJ1-2
abundance: -
CDR3aa: CASSWGAHYGYTF
CDR3nt: TGTGCCAGCTCCTGGGGCGCCCACTATGGCTACACCTTC

d_gene: TRBD2
v_gene: TRBV7-2
len: 14
j_gene: TRBJ2-3
abundance: many
CDR3aa: CASSSGGYTDTQYF
CDR3nt: TGTGCCAGCAGCTCCGGGGGGTACACAGATACGCAGTATTTT

d_gene: -
v_gene: TRBV7-3
len: 14
j_gene: TRBJ2-2
abundance: -
CDR3aa: CASSAYLGPGELFF
CDR3nt: TGTGCCAGCAGCGCCTACTTGGGGCCCGGGGAGCTGTTTTTT

d_gene: TRBD2
v_gene: TRBV25-1
len: 15
j_gene: TRBJ2-5
abundance: many
CDR3aa: CASSDPGTSRLTQYF
CDR3nt: TGTGCCAGCAGTGACCCCGGGACTAGCAGGTTGACCCAGTACTTC

d_gene: TRBD1
v_gene: TRBV9
len: 15
j_gene: TRBJ1-4
abundance: -
CDR3aa: CASSSGQGVNEKLFF
CDR3nt: TGTGCCAGCAGCTCGGGACAGGGGGTGAATGAAAAACTGTTTTTT

d_gene: TRBD1
v_gene: TRBV16
len: 15
j_gene: TRBJ2-5
abundance: -
CDR3aa: CASSQTPQGMETQYF
CDR3nt: TGTGCCAGCAGCCAAACCCCACAGGGGATGGAGACCCAGTACTTC

d_gene: TRBD2
v_gene: TRBV4-3
len: 16
j_gene: TRBJ2-3
abundance: -
CDR3aa: CASSQGVAGVTDTQYF
CDR3nt: TGCGCCAGCAGCCAAGGGGTAGCGGGGGTCACAGATACGCAGTATTTT

d_gene: TRBD2
v_gene: TRBV20-1
len: 13
j_gene: TRBJ2-5
abundance: many
CDR3aa: CSARYRGEETQYF
CDR3nt: TGCAGTGCTAGATACCGGGGGGAGGAGACCCAGTACTTC

d_gene: TRBD2
v_gene: TRBV3-1
len: 18
j_gene: TRBJ2-5
abundance: -
CDR3aa: CASSQDFSGGSTEETQYF
CDR3nt: TGTGCCAGCAGCCAAGATTTTAGCGGGGGGTCCACCGAAGAGACCCAGTACTTC

d_gene: TRBD1
v_gene: TRBV6-2/TRBV6-3
len: 15
j_gene: TRBJ2-7
abundance: many
CDR3aa: CASRRRDSGSYEQYF
CDR3nt: TGTGCCAGCCGGAGAAGGGACAGCGGCTCCTACGAGCAGTACTTC

d_gene: TRBD2
v_gene: TRBV29-1
len: 12
j_gene: TRBJ2-7
abundance: once
CDR3aa: CSVELAGYEQYF
CDR3nt: TGCAGCGTTGAACTAGCGGGTTACGAGCAGTACTTC

d_gene: -
v_gene: TRBV6-4
len: 13
j_gene: TRBJ2-2
abundance: -
CDR3aa: CASSDGPTGELFF
CDR3nt: TGTGCCAGCAGTGACGGGCCGACCGGGGAGCTGTTTTTT

d_gene: -
v_gene: TRBV27
len: 14
j_gene: TRBJ1-2
abundance: -
CDR3aa: CASSLYQGSYGYTF
CDR3nt: TGTGCCAGCAGTTTATATCAGGGGAGCTATGGCTACACCTTC

d_gene: -
v_gene: TRBV11-2
len: 17
j_gene: TRBJ2-7
abundance: many
CDR3aa: CASSLDYSAASSYEQYF
CDR3nt: TGTGCCAGCAGCTTAGACTATTCGGCAGCGAGCTCCTACGAGCAGTACTTC

d_gene: -
v_gene: TRBV5-1
len: 15
j_gene: TRBJ2-1
abundance: -
CDR3aa: CACSSRIVPTHEQFF
CDR3nt: TGCGCCTGCAGCTCTCGGATCGTGCCCACCCATGAGCAGTTCTTC

d_gene: -
v_gene: TRBV7-3
len: 16
j_gene: TRBJ2-3
abundance: -
CDR3aa: CASSLNGGERTDTQYF
CDR3nt: TGTGCCAGCAGCTTGAATGGTGGGGAACGCACAGATACGCAGTATTTT

d_gene: -
v_gene: TRBV3-1
len: 17
j_gene: TRBJ2-1
abundance: -
CDR3aa: CASSQEYGGSSYNEQFF
CDR3nt: TGTGCCAGCAGCCAAGAGTATGGGGGGAGCTCCTACAATGAGCAGTTCTTC

d_gene: -
v_gene: TRBV6-5
len: 16
j_gene: TRBJ1-1
abundance: once
CDR3aa: CASSYRGPKLNTEAFF
CDR3nt: TGTGCCAGCAGTTACCGGGGACCGAAATTGAACACTGAAGCTTTCTTT

d_gene: -
v_gene: TRBV27
len: 18
j_gene: TRBJ2-6
abundance: -
CDR3aa: CASSLRDVTRSGANVLTF
CDR3nt: TGTGCCAGCAGTTTACGGGACGTAACGAGGTCTGGGGCCAACGTCCTGACTTTC

d_gene: -
v_gene: TRBV12-3/TRBV12-4
len: 16
j_gene: TRBJ1-1
abundance: -
CDR3aa: CASSRGRGGAVPEAFF
CDR3nt: TGTGCCAGCAGTCGAGGCCGAGGGGGGGCGGTTCCTGAAGCTTTCTTT

d_gene: TRBD1
v_gene: TRBV10-3
len: 16
j_gene: TRBJ2-3
abundance: many
CDR3aa: CAISVDRGPITDTQYF
CDR3nt: TGTGCCATCAGTGTTGACAGGGGTCCGATCACAGATACGCAGTATTTT

d_gene: TRBD1
v_gene: TRBV7-9
len: 16
j_gene: TRBJ1-1
abundance: few
CDR3aa: CASSFETGLGETEAFF
CDR3nt: TGTGCCAGCAGCTTTGAGACAGGGCTGGGTGAGACTGAAGCTTTCTTT

d_gene: -
v_gene: TRBV28
len: 13
j_gene: TRBJ1-2
abundance: many
CDR3aa: CASSQTPSYGYTF
CDR3nt: TGTGCCAGCAGCCAAACACCTTCCTATGGCTACACCTTC

d_gene: -
v_gene: TRBV24-1
len: 16
j_gene: TRBJ2-3
abundance: once
CDR3aa: CATAPGAEGVTDTQYF
CDR3nt: TGTGCCACCGCCCCTGGGGCAGAGGGCGTCACAGATACGCAGTATTTT

d_gene: TRBD1
v_gene: TRBV5-1
len: 15
j_gene: TRBJ2-1
abundance: many
CDR3aa: CASSLQGKGAHEQFF
CDR3nt: TGCGCCAGCAGCCTACAGGGGAAGGGGGCACATGAGCAGTTCTTC

d_gene: -
v_gene: TRBV6-1
len: 15
j_gene: TRBJ2-7
abundance: few
CDR3aa: CASTFPISSYNEQYF
CDR3nt: TGTGCCAGCACCTTTCCGATCAGCTCCTACAATGAGCAGTACTTC